Listed here is a single T cell receptor beta chain. Its antigen remains unknown. CDR3 length: 13 amino acids. The germline gives CDR1 SGHTA, CDR2 FQGTGA. Trimming left V 5 bases short and J 1 base short, with 8 bases between. This entry belongs to a study of PD-L1 blockade in urothelial cancer. Study information: Blood yielded a median of about 140,000 T cells per sample. Regarding the study as a whole: Below-median blood TCR clonality before treatment forecast better survival.

TCRdb's table, derived via immunoSEQ multiplex PCR, lists solely in-frame clones and lacks some. In the table there are roughly 130,000 clones, less than 85% of which are singletons. Time point described: pretreatment peripheral blood. The input for sequencing was PBMCs, taken around atezolizumab (anti-PD-L1) treatment. The chain employs TRBV7-3 and TRBJ2-5, with D possibly TRBD1 on 5 matching bases. This TCR was recovered from a man aged 50-60 years with urothelial cancer. The CDR3 DNA reads as TGTGCCAGCAGCCGGACACCCCAAGAGACCCAGTACTTC. It translates to CASSRTPQETQYF.